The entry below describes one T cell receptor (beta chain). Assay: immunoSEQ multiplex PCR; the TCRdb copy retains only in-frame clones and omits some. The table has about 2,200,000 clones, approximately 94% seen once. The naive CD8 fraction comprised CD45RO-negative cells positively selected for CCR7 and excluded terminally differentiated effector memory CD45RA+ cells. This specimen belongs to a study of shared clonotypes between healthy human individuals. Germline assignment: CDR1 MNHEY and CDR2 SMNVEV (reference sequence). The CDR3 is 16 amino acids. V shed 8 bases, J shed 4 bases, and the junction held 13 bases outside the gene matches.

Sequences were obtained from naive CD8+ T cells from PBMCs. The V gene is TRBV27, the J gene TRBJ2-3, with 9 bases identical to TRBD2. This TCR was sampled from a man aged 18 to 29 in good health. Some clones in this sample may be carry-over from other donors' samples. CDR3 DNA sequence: TGTGCCAGCGGAGTTTTGGCGGGAGGGCCCTCAGATACGCAGTATTTT. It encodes CASGVLAGGPSDTQYF.